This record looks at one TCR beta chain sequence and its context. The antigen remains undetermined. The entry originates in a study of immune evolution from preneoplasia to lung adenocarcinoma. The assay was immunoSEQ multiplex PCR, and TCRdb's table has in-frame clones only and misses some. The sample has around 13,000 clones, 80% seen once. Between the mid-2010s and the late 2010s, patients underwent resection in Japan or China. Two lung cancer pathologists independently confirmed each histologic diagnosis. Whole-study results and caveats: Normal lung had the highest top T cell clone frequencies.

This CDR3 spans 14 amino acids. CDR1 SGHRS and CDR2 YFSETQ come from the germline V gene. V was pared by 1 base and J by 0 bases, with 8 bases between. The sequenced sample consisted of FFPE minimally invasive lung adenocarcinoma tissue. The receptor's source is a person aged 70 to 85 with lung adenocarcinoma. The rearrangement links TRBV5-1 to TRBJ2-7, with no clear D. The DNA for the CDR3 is TGCGCCAGCAGCTTGCAAGGTAGCTCCTACGAGCAGTACTTC. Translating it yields CASSLQGSSYEQYF.